Following are 13 T cell receptor beta chains from one sample sequenced in a study of cytomegalovirus exposure and HLA in healthy donors (TCRdb year 2017). The method was the immunoSEQ multiplex PCR assay. For the multiplex PCR, a mixture combining 60 forward primers for TCR Vbeta segments and 13 reverse primers for TCR Jbeta segments was used. Entries here come from immuneACCESS through TCRdb and include only in-frame sequences with V and J called. Some clones fail to appear in such tables; in the studies checked, an unresolved V gene covers under half of the shortfall, and the cause of the remainder is unknown. Recorded for this sample are some 110,000 clones; around 64% of them occurred a single time. In total, the top ten clones hold 2.2% of the sample. Sequencing was carried out using PBMCs. All receptors come from a woman in her twenties or thirties in good health and CMV-seronegative.

The chain employs TRBV10-3 and TRBJ1-2; TRBD1 matches 12 bases. V gave up 6 bases and J gave up 5 bases; unmatched junction bases: 4. Germline V CDR1 and CDR2: ENHRY, SYGVKD. The CDR3 contains 14 residues. This CDR3 is CAIRGTGGEYGYTF. The CDR3 bases are TGTGCCATCAGGGGGACAGGGGGCGAGTATGGCTACACCTTC.

The chain is built from TRBV28 and TRBJ2-4, with no clear D. The CDR3 contains 13 residues. Germline CDR1 reads MDHEN; CDR2 reads SYDVKM. Trimming took off 6 bases at V and 8 bases at J, with 14 bases between the two ends. The CDR3 DNA sequence: TGTGCCAGCAGCCTTGCTAGTCGAGACATTCAGTACTTC. As protein: CASSLASRDIQYF.

In its sample, this clone was seen a few times. This chain uses TRBV28 with TRBJ2-3; D perhaps matches TRBD2 (6 bases). This CDR3 contains 15 residues. V lost 2 bases to trimming and J lost 2 bases, with 11 bases between them. Per the germline V gene, CDR1 is MDHEN and CDR2 is SYDVKM. The CDR3 spells CASSLTGSPTDTQYF. The CDR3 DNA sequence: TGTGCCAGCAGTTTAACCGGGAGCCCCACAGATACGCAGTATTTT.

This clone was detected only a few times. V gene TRBV28 combines with J gene TRBJ2-2; TRBD1 matches 9 bases. CDR3 length: 15 residues. J lost 6 bases, V lost 6 bases, and 8 bases had no gene match. Germline CDR1 reads MDHEN; CDR2 reads SYDVKM. For the CDR3, the DNA is TGTGCCAGCAGATCACAGGGGGCGCTCGCCGGGGAGCTGTTTTTT. This encodes CASRSQGALAGELFF. Looking up the rest from reference TRBV28 and TRBJ2-2 gives the full variable domain: DVKVTQSSRYLVKRTGEKVFLECVQDMDHENMFWYRQDPGLGLRLIYFSYDVKMKEKGDIPEGYSVSREKKERFSLILESASTNQTSMYLCASRSQGALAGELFFGEGSRLTVL.

The rearrangement links TRBV21-1 to TRBJ2-7; TRBD2 is the table's D call, not checked against the DNA. TRBV21-1 represents a pseudogene. The CDR3 has 24 amino acids. This CDR3 reads CASSSRKVPGFLVDHLAIEYEQYF. The CDR3 bases are TGTGCCAGCAGCTCTCGGAAAGTCCCTGGGTTTTTGGTCGACCATTTAGCAATTGAATACGAGCAGTACTTC.

The chain couples TRBV7-3 to TRBJ2-7; D gene unclear. V lost 5 bases, J lost 6 bases, and 14 bases lay in between. The germline gives CDR1 SGHTA, CDR2 FQGTGA. This CDR3 spans 13 amino acids. CDR3 bases: TGTGCCAGCAGCCCAAACCTCTCGGGCGAGCAGTACTTC. Amino acid sequence: CASSPNLSGEQYF.

V usage is TRBV4-2 and J usage is TRBJ2-1; D possibly corresponds to TRBD2 (5 bases). There are 18 residues in the CDR3. Germline CDR1 and CDR2: LGHNA and YNFKEQ. The germline V and J ends were trimmed by 0 bases and 7 bases, with 22 bases remaining between them. CDR3 amino acids: CASSQDLGDVVRSNEQFF. CDR3 DNA sequence: TGTGCCAGCAGCCAAGATCTGGGAGACGTAGTAAGGTCGAATGAGCAGTTCTTC.

The chain is built from TRBV7-2 and TRBJ2-2, with D maybe TRBD1 (6 bases). Germline V lookup: CDR1 SGHTA, CDR2 FQGNSA. The CDR3 runs to 17 residues. V lost 1 base and J lost 5, with 17 bases in between. The CDR3 sequence is CASSLDGVRGRTGELFF. Here the CDR3 DNA reads TGTGCCAGCAGCTTAGATGGTGTCAGGGGAAGAACCGGGGAGCTGTTTTTT. Based on the CDR3 plus reference TRBV7-2 and TRBJ2-2, the full variable domain is GAGVSQSPSNKVTEKGKDVELRCDPISGHTALYWYRQSLGQGLEFLIYFQGNSAPDKSGLPSDRFSAERTGGSVSTLTIQRTQQEDSAVYLCASSLDGVRGRTGELFFGEGSRLTVL.

The chain has TRBV30 and TRBJ1-1; D not resolved. Germline V gives CDR1 GTSNPN, CDR2 SVGIG (reference sequence). The germline V and J ends were trimmed by 2 bases and 4 bases, with 11 bases remaining between them. The CDR3 consists of 13 residues. The CDR3 sequence: CAWSYTPSTEAFF. DNA of the CDR3: TGTGCCTGGAGTTACACCCCGTCCACTGAAGCTTTCTTT.

This clone was counted only a few times. V and J are TRBV28 and TRBJ1-1; D perhaps matches TRBD1 (6 bases). The CDR3 is made up of 12 amino acids. Trimming shortened V by 5 bases and J by 5 bases, and 9 bases separated the two germline ends. Germline V gene sequence: CDR1 MDHEN, CDR2 SYDVKM. The CDR3, as DNA: TGTGCCAGCAGTCCAGGGGTAACTGAAGCTTTCTTT. Translation: CASSPGVTEAFF. Full variable domain (remainder filled in from reference TRBV28 and TRBJ1-1): DVKVTQSSRYLVKRTGEKVFLECVQDMDHENMFWYRQDPGLGLRLIYFSYDVKMKEKGDIPEGYSVSREKKERFSLILESASTNQTSMYLCASSPGVTEAFFGQGTRLTVV.

This sequence joins TRBV7-3 and TRBJ1-2; 9 bases match TRBD1. The length of the CDR3 is 16 residues. Germline V CDR1 and CDR2: SGHTA, FQGTGA. V shed 1 base, J shed 3 bases, and the junction held 6 bases outside the gene matches. The CDR3 here is CASSLRGGQGDYGYTF. The CDR3 nucleotides read TGTGCCAGCAGCTTAAGAGGGGGACAGGGAGACTATGGCTACACCTTC.

The V call is TRBV6-5, the J call TRBJ2-2; D unclear. Trimming left V 4 bases short and J 3 bases short, with 3 bases between. There are 12 residues in the CDR3. In germline, CDR1 is MNHEY, CDR2 SVGAGI. The CDR3 region is CASSWHTGELFF. The CDR3 bases are TGTGCCAGCAGTTGGCACACCGGGGAGCTGTTTTTT.

The V gene is TRBV28, the J gene TRBJ1-5; TRBD1 agrees at 9 bases. Germline V gene sequence: CDR1 MDHEN, CDR2 SYDVKM. V trimming: 6 bases; J trimming: 1 base; junction bases outside the gene matches: 4. The CDR3 runs 15 residues. CDR3 amino acids: CASRGQGGSNQPQHF. CDR3 sequence (DNA): TGTGCCAGCAGGGGACAGGGTGGAAGCAATCAGCCCCAGCATTTT.